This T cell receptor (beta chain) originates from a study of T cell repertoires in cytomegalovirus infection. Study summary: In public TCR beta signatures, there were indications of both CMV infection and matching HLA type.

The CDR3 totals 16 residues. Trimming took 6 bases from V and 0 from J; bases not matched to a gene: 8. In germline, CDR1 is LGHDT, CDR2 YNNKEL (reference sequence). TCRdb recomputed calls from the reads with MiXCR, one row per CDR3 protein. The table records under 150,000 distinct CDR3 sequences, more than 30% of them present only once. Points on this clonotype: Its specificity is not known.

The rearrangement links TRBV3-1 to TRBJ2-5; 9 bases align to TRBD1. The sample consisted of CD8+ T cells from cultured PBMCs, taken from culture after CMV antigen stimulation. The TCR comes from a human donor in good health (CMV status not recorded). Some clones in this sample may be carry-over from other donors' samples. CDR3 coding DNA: TGTGCCAGCAGTCGATGGGGACAGGGCGACCAAGAGACCCAGTACTTC. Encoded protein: CASSRWGQGDQETQYF.